This T cell receptor beta chain was observed in a study of Graves' ophthalmopathy and Graves' hyperthyroidism. Findings and caveats of the study: Blood contained most expanded thyroid clonotypes exceeding 0.001 frequency. Ophthalmopathy progression cases were predicted by the model with 55% to 71% sensitivity and less than 85% specificity.

CDR3 length: 18 residues. Per germline, CDR1 DFQATT and CDR2 SNEGSKA (reference sequence). V lost 1 base, J lost 0 bases, and 22 bases lay in between. Hyperthyroidism showing no ophthalmopathy within 18 months of follow-up was stable. Comments on this clonotype: Its antigen is unidentified.

RNA transcripts served as template for amplifying TCR beta CDR3 sequences. Amplification began with first-round RT-PCR using HTBI primers, then second-round multiplex PCR was performed. One entry per CDR3 protein, called by TCRdb with MiXCR from the multiplex PCR reads. The sample carries about 420,000 distinct CDR3 sequences, roughly 21% recorded once. This TCR came from a young woman with stable Graves' hyperthyroidism. What was sequenced was peripheral blood. The chain uses TRBV20-1 and TRBJ2-7; D ambiguous. Written as DNA, the CDR3 is TGCAGTGCTAGAGGTCCATCAGGCGGATTGAAGAGCTCCTACGAGCAGTACTTC. This sequence encodes CSARGPSGGLKSSYEQYF.